This T cell receptor beta chain was sequenced during a study of blood T cell repertoires in COVID-19. On the study more broadly: Spain, Italy and the United States supplied samples that represented acute and convalescent COVID-19.

Trimming left V 3 bases short and J 8 bases short, with 17 bases between. CDR1 GTSNPN and CDR2 SVGIG come from the germline V gene (reference sequence). CDR3 length: 15 residues. Per the original data handling: Amplified reference gene primers provided the basis for estimating nucleated cell counts. Repertoires were generated with immunoSEQ multiplex PCR, while TCRdb's copy carries only in-frame clones and drops some. The D gene and trimming were derived from the DNA, and the V and J assignments and clone size from that table. The top ten hold around 10% of the sample, which has about 140,000 clones, about 90% seen once.

The origin of this receptor is an elderly woman with acute or convalescent COVID-19. The chain is built from TRBV30 and TRBJ1-6; D is unclear. The specimen was peripheral blood. This chain's CDR3 is CAWSVEVPWDSPLHF. The CDR3 nucleotides read TGTGCCTGGAGCGTCGAGGTTCCGTGGGATTCACCCCTCCACTTT.